Listed below are T cell receptor beta chains from one sample, sequenced in a study of spatial heterogeneity in lung cancer. TCRdb analysed the 5' RACE reads with MiXCR anew, one entry per CDR3 protein. The data show 7,000 or so distinct CDR3 sequences, approximately 19% seen once. This specimen was lung tumor tissue, taken at surgery. The source of these receptors is a female donor with early-stage non-small cell lung cancer. Both conserved end residues are part of each CDR3. The D gene is left open where the match is weak. Clone size is stated in some rows and not others, as once, few, many or a class when expanded.

V	size	D	J	DNA	CDR3
TRBV30	few	TRBD2	TRBJ2-3	TGTGCCTGGAGTGTATTCGGGGGACTAGCGGGGGCTGATACGCAGTATTTT	CAWSVFGGLAGADTQYF
TRBV9	NA	NA	TRBJ2-2	TGTGCCAGCAGCGTAGTCCACACGAACACCGGGGAGCTGTTTTTT	CASSVVHTNTGELFF
TRBV11-2	medium-sized	NA	TRBJ1-3	TGTGCCAGCAGCTTAGTACACTCTGGAAACACCATATATTTT	CASSLVHSGNTIYF
TRBV7-6	large	NA	TRBJ1-4	TGTGCCAGCAGCGCCTATACAGGTGCAACTAATGAAAAACTGTTTTTT	CASSAYTGATNEKLFF
TRBV7-2	medium-sized	NA	TRBJ2-3	TGTGCCAGCAGCTTAGCTGGGGGGGCGATGTATACGCAGTATTTT	CASSLAGGAMYTQYF
TRBV5-1	NA	NA	TRBJ2-2	TGCGCCAGCAGCTTAACCACCAAGGGTACCACCGGGGAGCTGTTTTTT	CASSLTTKGTTGELFF
TRBV5-1	few	NA	TRBJ2-5	TGCGCCAGCAGCCCGTGGGGGTCATCGGGACACCGAGTCCAAGAGACCCAGTACTTC	CASSPWGSSGHRVQETQYF
TRBV7-2	NA	TRBD1	TRBJ1-1	TGTGCCGCCGTCTCCTCCGGGACAGGGGATTATGTAGCTTTCTTT	CAAVSSGTGDYVAFF
TRBV10-3	once	NA	TRBJ2-1	TGTGCCATCAGTGAAGGGACGGTCTACAATGAGCAGTTCTTC	CAISEGTVYNEQFF
TRBV28	NA	NA	TRBJ2-7	TGTGCCCTTAGAGGCAGTGTGGGCGAGCAGTACTTC	CALRGSVGEQYF